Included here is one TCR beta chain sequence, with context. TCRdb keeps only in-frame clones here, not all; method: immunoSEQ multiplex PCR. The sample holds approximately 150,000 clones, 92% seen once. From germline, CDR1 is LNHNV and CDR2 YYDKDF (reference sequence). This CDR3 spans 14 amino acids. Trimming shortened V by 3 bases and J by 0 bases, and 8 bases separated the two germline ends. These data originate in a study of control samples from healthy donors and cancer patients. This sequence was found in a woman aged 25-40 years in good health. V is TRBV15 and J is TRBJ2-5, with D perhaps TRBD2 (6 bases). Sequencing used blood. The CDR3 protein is CATSSRDYQETQYF. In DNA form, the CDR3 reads TGTGCCACCAGCAGTCGGGACTACCAAGAGACCCAGTACTTC.